The T cell receptor (beta chain) under discussion was sequenced for a study of beta chain features in type 1 diabetes listed by TCRdb under 2018. Turning to the overall study: Patients and healthy donors did not differ in mean age, gender distribution, total cell number or subset yield. Across all samples, about 110 million sorted cells were examined, and cell number per subset correlated strongly with RNA yield. The study compared the TCRB repertoires of sorted circulating CD4+ T cell subsets in recently diagnosed type 1 diabetes patients with those in matched healthy donors. Naive and central memory subsets were obtained from all 28 donors, but regulatory and stem cell-like memory subsets were isolated from only 8 patients and roughly eight healthy donors.

The V and J ends are trimmed by 0 bases and 10 bases, leaving 11 bases between them. From its cysteine to its phenylalanine, the CDR3 spans 13 amino acids. Only CDR3 DNA is held: 39 bases, read in frame from base 1. The germline V gene specifies SGHRS as CDR1 and YFSETQ as CDR2. The entire amount of isolated RNA was reverse transcribed using the High Capacity cDNA Reverse Transcription Kit, so the sequenced TCRB transcripts were expressed ones. Naive, central memory and regulatory T cell samples underwent deep immunoSEQ sequencing, averaging about 3.57 million total reads per sample. Sorted cells were lysed in RLT buffer, and RNA was extracted using DNase-treated RNeasy Micro or Mini kits according to cell number. Each cell subset was processed on its own to prevent cross-contamination, while patient and healthy donor samples were processed together. Using the immunoSEQ multiplex PCR, TCRB sequences were amplified from cDNA into 87-bp fragments spanning the CDR3 region. The amplicons were sequenced using the Illumina HiSeq platform. In the source study's methods: PCR bias was computationally corrected using synthetic template baselines, reads within Hamming distance 2 were collapsed, and singletons that could not be merged were discarded. Reads were aligned against IMGT so that V, D and J genes, CDR3 length and insertions or deletions at six rearrangement sites could be assigned. Clonotype counts were normalized to sorted cell number within each subset before computing true diversity and Gini coefficients with the tcR R package. The overlap coefficient, calculated on TCRB nucleotide sequences, was used to measure repertoire sharing. Out-of-frame TCRB sequences from naive cells were analyzed to stand in for the pre-selection repertoire. Entries here come from immuneACCESS through TCRdb and include only in-frame sequences with V and J called. Some clones fail to appear in such tables; in the studies checked, an unresolved V gene covers under half of the shortfall, and the cause of the remainder is unknown. The V and J calls and clone size are taken from that table; D and trimming were inferred from the DNA. The sample table holds 400,000 to 500,000 clones, of which approximately 15% were seen once. Of the sample, roughly 0.033% is held by the ten largest clones.

Overall study outcomes, separate from this receptor: Because small numbers of individuals were included in the HLA sub-analyses, any influence of HLA type on TCRB rearrangement was left unresolved. At VDJ recombination sites, patients with type 1 diabetes made fewer insertions and deleted more nucleotides, a pattern implying thymic rearrangement abnormalities. Because cDNA was sequenced instead of genomic DNA, activated cells with high expression could be over-represented, although the groups did not differ in activation or CD3 levels. Naive, central memory and regulatory TCRB repertoires appeared to be more alike among patients than among healthy donors. Shorter templates might have been favored by PCR, but patient and control samples were amplified and corrected together, so both groups would have been affected equally by any skew. A moderate but significant shortening of TCRB CDR3 length was observed in type 1 diabetes patients in all four CD4+ subsets.

Concerning this clone: The antigen this receptor binds is unknown. No quality values exist for individual bases; no much larger clone is one base distant.

Each donor gave one peripheral blood draw, averaging roughly 120 mL, which was collected into heparinised tubes. A BD FACSAria II was used to sort naive, central memory, regulatory and stem cell-like memory CD4+ T cells with a panel that included CD45RO, CCR7, CD25, CD127, CD95 and CD27. Every sorted population had a purity above 98%. Right away, PBMCs were isolated by Lymphoprep density gradient centrifugation and were stained directly, with no culture step. To minimize batch effects, samples were stained and sorted in pairs, one healthy donor with one patient per experiment. Material for sequencing was naive CD4+ T cells from blood. The sample's cell subset or site label is to be understood as: true naive CD4+ T cells. The chain was built from TRBV5-1 and TRBJ1-3, with no reliable assignment of the D segment. This receptor was taken from a man aged 30 to 39 in good health. The CDR3 protein: CASSLASLSTIYF. The sequenced DNA is TGCGCCAGCAGCTTGGCTTCCCTATCTACCATATATTTT.